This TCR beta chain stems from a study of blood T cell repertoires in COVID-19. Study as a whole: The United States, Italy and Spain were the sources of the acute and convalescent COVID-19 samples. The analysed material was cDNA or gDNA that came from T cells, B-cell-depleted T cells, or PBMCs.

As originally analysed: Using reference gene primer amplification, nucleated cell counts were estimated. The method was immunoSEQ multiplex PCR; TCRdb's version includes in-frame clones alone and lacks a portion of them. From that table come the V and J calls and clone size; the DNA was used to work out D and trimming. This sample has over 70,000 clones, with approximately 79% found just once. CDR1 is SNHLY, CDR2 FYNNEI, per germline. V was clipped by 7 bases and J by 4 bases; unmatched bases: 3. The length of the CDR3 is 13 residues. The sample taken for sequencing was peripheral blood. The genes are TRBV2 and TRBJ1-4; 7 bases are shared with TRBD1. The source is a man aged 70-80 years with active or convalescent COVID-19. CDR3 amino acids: CASTGTDNEKLFF. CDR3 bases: TGTGCCAGCACCGGGACAGATAATGAAAAACTGTTTTTT. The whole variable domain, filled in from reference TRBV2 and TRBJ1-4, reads EPEVTQTPSHQVTQMGQEVILRCVPISNHLYFYWYRQILGQKVEFLVSFYNNEISEKSEIFDDQFSVERPDGSNFTLKIRSTKLEDSAMYFCASTGTDNEKLFFGSGTQLSVL.